A single sample is the source of the 31 T cell receptor beta chains below, sequenced in a study of CD8+ T cells in alopecia areata. Extraction of RNA preceded its reverse transcription into cDNA, which served as the sequencing template. The assay was immunoSEQ multiplex PCR, and TCRdb's table has in-frame clones only and misses some. Among approximately 150,000 clones listed, less than 75% were seen once. Material for sequencing was CD8+ T cells sorted from blood. Source of these receptors: a human donor in good health.

The chain combines TRBV28 with TRBJ1-5, with a weak D call TRBD1 (5 bases). CDR3 size: 14 residues. Germline loops: CDR1 MDHEN, CDR2 SYDVKM. Trimming cost V 4 bases and J 1 base, with 8 bases left between them. Here the CDR3 reads CASSSRQSNQPQHF. The CDR3 DNA reads as TGTGCCAGCAGTTCTCGACAGAGCAATCAGCCCCAGCATTTT.

V gene TRBV29-1 combines with J gene TRBJ1-2; 10 positions agree with TRBD1. Germline CDR1 is SQVTM and CDR2 is ANQGSEA. This CDR3 is built from 12 residues. V lost 6 bases to trimming and J lost 8 bases; unmatched junction nucleotides: 6. As DNA, the CDR3 is TGCAGCGTAGTTGACAGGGGGCAAGGCTACACCTTC. This gives the protein CSVVDRGQGYTF.

This chain connects TRBV4-1 to TRBJ1-3; D is perhaps TRBD1 (5 bases). The V and J ends lost 0 bases and 0 bases respectively, with 9 bases between them. This CDR3 has 16 amino acids. Looked up from germline, CDR1 is MGHRA and CDR2 is YSYEKL. CDR3 bases: TGCGCCAGCAGCCAAGATAAAACAGGCTCTGGAAACACCATATATTTT. Translated: CASSQDKTGSGNTIYF.

The chain is built from TRBV7-6 and TRBJ2-1, with 7 bases matching TRBD2. CDR3 length: 15 residues. Germline V gives CDR1 SGHVS, CDR2 FNYEAQ. The V gene end was trimmed by 6 bases and the J gene end by 4 bases; junction bases not matched to a gene: 9. CDR3 DNA: TGTGCCAGCAGAGCGACTAGCAGCGCTTACAATGAGCAGTTCTTC. Protein product: CASRATSSAYNEQFF.

V is TRBV9 and J is TRBJ1-2; D is unresolved. This CDR3 has 13 amino acids. Germline assignment: CDR1 SGDLS and CDR2 YYNGEE. V lost 2 bases and J lost 7, with 12 bases in between. The CDR3 sequence is CASSVGGSSGYTF. DNA for the CDR3: TGTGCCAGCAGCGTCGGAGGGTCGTCTGGCTACACCTTC. The full variable domain, rest sourced from reference TRBV9 and TRBJ1-2, is DSGVTQTPKHLITATGQRVTLRCSPRSGDLSVYWYQQSLDQGLQFLIQYYNGEERAKGNILERFSAQQFPDLHSELNLSSLELGDSALYFCASSVGGSSGYTFGSGTRLTVV.

This chain joins TRBV13 and TRBJ2-1; 8 nucleotides line up with TRBD2. The V and J ends lost 4 bases and 3 bases, in that order; junction bases with no gene match: 5. In germline, CDR1 is PRHDT, CDR2 FYEKMQ (reference sequence). The CDR3 has 15 amino acids. CDR3 DNA: TGTGCCAGCAGCTCCGCCGGGACTAGCTACAATGAGCAGTTCTTC. Residues: CASSSAGTSYNEQFF.

This clone was counted only a few times. The chain uses TRBV29-1 and TRBJ2-3, with D perhaps TRBD1 or TRBD2 (5 bases each). Germline CDR1 SQVTM, CDR2 ANQGSEA. V was trimmed by 3 bases and J by 3 bases, leaving 10 bases between them. This CDR3 spans 13 amino acids. The CDR3 DNA sequence: TGCAGCGTTGAGTGGGACGCTACAGATACGCAGTATTTT. Protein product: CSVEWDATDTQYF.

The chain carries TRBV27 and TRBJ2-3; D gene unclear. Trimming took off 0 bases at V and 1 base at J, with 8 bases between the two ends. The V gene's germline CDR1 is MNHEY and CDR2 SMNVEV (reference sequence). CDR3 length: 15 amino acids. In DNA form, the CDR3 reads TGTGCCAGCAGTTTATCTCTGGGCGGCACAGATACGCAGTATTTT. Translation gives CASSLSLGGTDTQYF.

The chain is built from TRBV7-8 and TRBJ2-7, with D unresolved. Germline CDR1 reads SGHVS; CDR2 reads FQNEAQ. V was pared by 6 bases and J by 4 bases, with 13 bases between. The CDR3 totals 13 residues. CDR3 in amino acids: CASSKASGYEQYF. DNA for the CDR3: TGTGCCAGCAGTAAAGCCTCAGGTTACGAGCAGTACTTC.

A few counts support this clone. V and J are TRBV5-6 and TRBJ1-1; D is undetermined. Germline values: CDR1 SGHDT, CDR2 YYEEEE. This CDR3 is built from 12 residues. The ends were cut back, 0 bases at V and 8 bases at J, with 8 bases in the middle. CDR3 residues: CASSLVRSEAFF. Here the CDR3 DNA reads TGTGCCAGCAGCTTGGTCAGGAGCGAAGCTTTCTTT.

This clone was observed a handful of times. The gene calls are TRBV27 and TRBJ2-7; 14 nucleotides agree with TRBD2. The CDR3 length is 15 residues. Germline loops: CDR1 MNHEY, CDR2 SMNVEV (reference sequence). Unmatched junction bases numbered 3, after V lost 5 bases and J lost 3 bases. The DNA for the CDR3 is TGTGCCAGCAGTGAGGGACTAGCGGGAGTCTACGAGCAGTACTTC. It encodes CASSEGLAGVYEQYF.

The sample holds a few counts of this clone. The chain has TRBV29-1 and TRBJ1-2, with D perhaps TRBD1 (6 bases). Germline CDR1 reads SQVTM; CDR2 reads ANQGSEA. The CDR3 length is 13 residues. Trimming removed 7 bases at V and 7 bases at J, with 19 bases between. The CDR3 region has the DNA TGCAGCGCAGAACCGACAGGCTGGGGTGGCTACACCTTC. As protein: CSAEPTGWGGYTF.

This chain joins TRBV4-1 and TRBJ2-5; 10 bases line up with TRBD2. V was clipped by 4 bases and J by 2 bases; unmatched bases: 4. The CDR3 consists of 15 residues. CDR1 MGHRA and CDR2 YSYEKL come from the germline V gene. The CDR3 protein is CASSLLLAGQETQYF. The CDR3 nucleotides are TGCGCCAGCAGCCTTCTACTAGCGGGACAAGAGACCCAGTACTTC.

V gene TRBV29-1 combines with J gene TRBJ1-1; D unclear. The CDR3 is 12 amino acids. The germline V gene has CDR1 SQVTM and CDR2 ANQGSEA. V lost 5 bases to trimming and J lost 5 bases, with 12 bases between them. The CDR3: CSVLTQRTEAFF. The CDR3 DNA reads TGCAGCGTTCTCACACAGAGGACTGAAGCTTTCTTT.

CDR3 in DNA: TGCGCCAGCAGCTCGACAGGGGGAGGCTACGAGCAGTACTTC. As protein: CASSSTGGGYEQYF. The J gene is TRBJ2-7, the V gene TRBV5-1; 9 bases align to TRBD1. The CDR3 totals 14 residues. CDR1 is SGHRS and CDR2 is YFSETQ in the germline V gene. Trimming at V came to 3 bases and at J to 3 bases, leaving 4 bases not matched to a gene.

This clone was seen a few times. This sequence joins TRBV28 and TRBJ1-2; tentative D call: TRBD1 (6 bases). The CDR3 consists of 13 residues. Germline assignment: CDR1 MDHEN and CDR2 SYDVKM. Trimming removed 3 bases at V and 8 bases at J, with 13 bases between. The CDR3 here is CASSFGTGIGYTF. The CDR3, as DNA: TGTGCCAGCAGTTTTGGCACAGGGATCGGCTACACCTTC.

This clone was counted a few times. This sequence joins TRBV13 and TRBJ1-1, with a tentative D call TRBD1 (5 bases). Germline-derived CDR1 and CDR2 are PRHDT and FYEKMQ (reference sequence). The CDR3 runs 14 residues. V was clipped by 5 bases and J by 5 bases, with 15 bases between them. CDR3: CASSPSTGGTEAFF. As DNA, the CDR3 is TGTGCCAGCAGCCCGAGTACGGGGGGGACTGAAGCTTTCTTT. Full variable domain (outside the CDR3, taken from reference TRBV13 and TRBJ1-1): AAGVIQSPRHLIKEKRETATLKCYPIPRHDTVYWYQQGPGQDPQFLISFYEKMQSDKGSIPDRFSAQQFSDYHSELNMSSLELGDSALYFCASSPSTGGTEAFFGQGTRLTVV.

The V and J genes are TRBV29-1 and TRBJ2-1; D not resolved. V was clipped by 3 bases and J by 1 base, with 7 bases between them. The germline CDR1 and CDR2 sequences are SQVTM and ANQGSEA. This CDR3 has 13 residues. The CDR3 here is CSVDPGSYNEQFF. CDR3 bases: TGCAGCGTTGACCCAGGATCCTACAATGAGCAGTTCTTC.

This clone turned up a few times. The chain has TRBV28 and TRBJ1-4; weak D call: TRBD1 (5 bases). The CDR3 is made up of 16 amino acids. Germline V gene data show CDR1 as MDHEN and CDR2 as SYDVKM. Trimming left V 3 bases short and J 8 bases short, with 19 bases between. The CDR3 reads CASSLRSGRFNEKLFF. The CDR3 DNA reads TGTGCCAGCAGTTTGCGGTCAGGGAGGTTTAACGAAAAACTGTTTTTT.

The chain uses TRBV5-1 and TRBJ2-1, with 13 nucleotides matching TRBD2. This CDR3 comprises 16 residues. V gave up 5 bases and J gave up 10 bases; unmatched junction bases: 12. The V gene's germline CDR1 is SGHRS and CDR2 YFSETQ. The CDR3, as DNA: TGCGCCAGCAGGGGTTACGGGACTAGCGGGACTCGCGAGCAGTTCTTC. Protein product: CASRGYGTSGTREQFF. Full variable domain (remainder filled in from reference TRBV5-1 and TRBJ2-1): KAGVTQTPRYLIKTRGQQVTLSCSPISGHRSVSWYQQTPGQGLQFLFEYFSETQRNKGNFPGRFSGRQFSNSRSEMNVSTLELGDSALYLCASRGYGTSGTREQFFGPGTRLTVL.

V is TRBV5-4 and J is TRBJ1-5; D not resolved. Germline loops: CDR1 SGHNT, CDR2 YYREEE (reference sequence). V was clipped by 4 bases and J by 0 bases, with 11 bases between them. This CDR3 contains 15 residues. For the CDR3, the DNA is TGTGCCAGCAGCCAAGCCAGCAGTAGCAATCAGCCCCAGCATTTT. Its protein is CASSQASSSNQPQHF.

The CDR3 DNA sequence: TGCAGCGTTGAAATTCCAGGGAGTTCTCCTAACACCGGGGAGCTGTTTTTT. Its translation is CSVEIPGSSPNTGELFF. The chain uses TRBV29-1 and TRBJ2-2; either TRBD1 or TRBD2 may supply D (5 bases each). Trimming removed 2 bases from V and 2 bases from J, with 18 bases in between. The CDR3 spans 17 residues. Germline CDR1 SQVTM, CDR2 ANQGSEA.

The chain carries TRBV29-1 and TRBJ1-2; perhaps TRBD1 as D (5 bases). The germline V gene encodes CDR1 SQVTM and CDR2 ANQGSEA. CDR3 length equals 14 residues. V lost 6 bases, J lost 7 bases, and 21 bases lay in between. The CDR3 sequence is CSVGNRGPLSGYTF. The CDR3 DNA reads TGCAGCGTCGGAAACCGGGGCCCACTTAGTGGCTACACCTTC.

The J gene is TRBJ2-1, the V gene TRBV29-1; 11 bases align to TRBD2. This CDR3 contains 15 residues. V lost 6 bases to trimming and J lost 6 bases; unmatched junction nucleotides: 10. Germline CDR1 is SQVTM and CDR2 is ANQGSEA. CDR3 DNA sequence: TGCAGCGTCCCAGGACTAGCGGGTGTCGGCAATGAGCAGTTCTTC. It codes for CSVPGLAGVGNEQFF.

This clone was counted once. V usage is TRBV16 and J usage is TRBJ2-7; 8 bases fit TRBD2. After removal of 4 bases from V and 5 bases from J, the junction contained 7 bases not matched to a gene. Germline CDR1 is KGHSY and CDR2 is FQNENV. The CDR3 length is 14 residues. CDR3 sequence: CASSPGSSGDEQYF. The DNA for the CDR3 is TGTGCCAGCAGCCCCGGGAGTAGCGGGGACGAGCAGTACTTC. Full variable domain (missing parts from reference TRBV16 and TRBJ2-7): GEEVAQTPKHLVRGEGQKAKLYCAPIKGHSYVFWYQQVLKNEFKFLISFQNENVFDETGMPKERFSAKCLPNSPCSLEIQATKLEDSAVYFCASSPGSSGDEQYFGPGTRLTVT.

DNA for the CDR3: TGTGCCAGCAGTGGCGGGAGCTCCTACGAGCAGTACTTC. Translating gives CASSGGSSYEQYF. The chain couples TRBV2 to TRBJ2-7, with 7 bases aligning to TRBD2. Germline trimming cut 4 bases from V and 0 bases from J; bases unmatched to any gene: 0. The V gene's germline CDR1 is SNHLY and CDR2 FYNNEI. The CDR3 totals 13 residues.

This clone was seen only a few times. The chain employs TRBV5-1 and TRBJ1-1; 10 bases map to TRBD1. CDR1 SGHRS and CDR2 YFSETQ come from the germline V gene. Unmatched junction bases numbered 3, after V lost 2 bases and J lost 5 bases. The CDR3 totals 14 residues. In DNA, the CDR3 is TGCGCCAGCAGCTTTGGGACAGGGGAAACTGAAGCTTTCTTT. Amino acids: CASSFGTGETEAFF.

This chain joins TRBV27 and TRBJ2-3; D is undetermined. The CDR3 extends over 16 amino acids. V dropped 3 bases and J dropped 3 bases, with 16 bases sitting between them. Per germline, CDR1 MNHEY and CDR2 SMNVEV (reference sequence). The CDR3 DNA reads as TGTGCCAGCAGTTTTAAGGGTTTCCCGTTGACAGATACGCAGTATTTT. It yields the protein CASSFKGFPLTDTQYF.

This rearrangement joins TRBV11-2 to TRBJ2-7; D could derive from TRBD1 or TRBD2 (6 bases each). The CDR3 covers 15 residues. V was pared by 1 base and J by 3 bases, with 13 bases between. The germline CDR1 and CDR2 sequences are SGHAT and FQNNGV. CDR3 sequence reads: CASSLAGGPLYEQYF. CDR3 DNA sequence: TGTGCCAGCAGCTTAGCCGGGGGCCCGCTCTACGAGCAGTACTTC.

As DNA, the CDR3 is TGTGCCAGCACGGACAGGGGGAATCAGCCCCAGCATTTT. As protein: CASTDRGNQPQHF. The chain recombines TRBV2 with TRBJ1-5; 10 nucleotides line up with TRBD1. The V segment lost 7 bases and the J segment 4 bases; nucleotides outside the gene matches: 1. The CDR3 consists of 13 residues. Germline-derived CDR1 and CDR2 are SNHLY and FYNNEI.

The chain recombines TRBV19 with TRBJ2-3; 11 bases line up with TRBD2. This CDR3 has 16 residues. Losses at the gene ends were 5 bases for V and 6 bases for J; bases not matched to a gene: 10. Germline lookup yields CDR1 LNHDA and CDR2 SQIVND (reference sequence). CDR3 bases: TGTGCCAGTAGTCTTAGCGGGAGGGCCTTGGTGGATACGCAGTATTTT. It translates to CASSLSGRALVDTQYF.